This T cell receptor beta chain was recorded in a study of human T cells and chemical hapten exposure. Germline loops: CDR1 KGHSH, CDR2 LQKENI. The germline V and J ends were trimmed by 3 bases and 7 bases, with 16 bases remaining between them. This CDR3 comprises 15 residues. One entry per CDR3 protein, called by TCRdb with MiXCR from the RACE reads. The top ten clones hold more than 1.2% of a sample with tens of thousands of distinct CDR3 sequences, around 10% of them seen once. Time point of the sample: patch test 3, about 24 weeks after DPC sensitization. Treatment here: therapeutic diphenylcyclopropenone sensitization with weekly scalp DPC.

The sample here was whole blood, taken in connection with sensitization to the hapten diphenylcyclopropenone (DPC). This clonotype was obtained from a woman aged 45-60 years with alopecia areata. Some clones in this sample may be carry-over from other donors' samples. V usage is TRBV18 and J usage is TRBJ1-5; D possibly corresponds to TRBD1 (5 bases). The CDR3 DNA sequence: TGTGCCAGCTCACCCTCGCAGGGAATGAGCCAGCCCCAGCATTTT. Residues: CASSPSQGMSQPQHF.